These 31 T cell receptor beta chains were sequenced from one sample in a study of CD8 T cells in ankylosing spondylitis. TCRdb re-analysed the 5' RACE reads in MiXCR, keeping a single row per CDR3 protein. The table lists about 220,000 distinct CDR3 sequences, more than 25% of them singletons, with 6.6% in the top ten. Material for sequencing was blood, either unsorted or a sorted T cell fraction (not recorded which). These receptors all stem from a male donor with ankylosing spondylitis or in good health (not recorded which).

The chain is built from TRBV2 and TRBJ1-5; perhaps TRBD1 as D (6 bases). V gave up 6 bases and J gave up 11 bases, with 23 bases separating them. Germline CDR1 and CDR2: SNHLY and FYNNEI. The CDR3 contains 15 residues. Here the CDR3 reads CASRADRSRNLAQHF. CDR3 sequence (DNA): TGTGCCAGCAGAGCCGACAGGAGTAGGAATCTGGCCCAGCATTTT.

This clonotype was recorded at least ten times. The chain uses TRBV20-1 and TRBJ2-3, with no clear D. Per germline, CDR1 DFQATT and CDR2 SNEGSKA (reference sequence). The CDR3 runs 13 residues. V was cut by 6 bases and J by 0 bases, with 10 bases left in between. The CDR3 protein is CSAPELSTDTQYF. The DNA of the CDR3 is TGCAGTGCCCCGGAACTAAGCACAGATACGCAGTATTTT.

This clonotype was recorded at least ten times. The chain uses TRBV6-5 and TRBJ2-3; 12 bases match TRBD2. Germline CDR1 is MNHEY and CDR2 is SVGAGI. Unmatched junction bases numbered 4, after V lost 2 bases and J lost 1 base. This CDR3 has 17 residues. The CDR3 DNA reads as TGTGCCAGCAGTTACCCGGGACTAGCGGGCGGCACAGATACGCAGTATTTT. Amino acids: CASSYPGLAGGTDTQYF.

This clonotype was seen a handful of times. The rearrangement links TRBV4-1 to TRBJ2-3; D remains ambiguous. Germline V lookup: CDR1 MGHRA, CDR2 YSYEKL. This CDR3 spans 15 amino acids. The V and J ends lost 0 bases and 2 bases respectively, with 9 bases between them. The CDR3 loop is CASSQETPFTDTQYF. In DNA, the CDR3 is TGCGCCAGCAGCCAAGAAACCCCTTTCACAGATACGCAGTATTTT.

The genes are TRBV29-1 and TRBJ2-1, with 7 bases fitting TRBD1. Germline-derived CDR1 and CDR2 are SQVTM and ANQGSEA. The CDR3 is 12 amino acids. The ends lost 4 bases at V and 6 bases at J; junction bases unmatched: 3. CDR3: CSVARGLNEQFF. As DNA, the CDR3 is TGCAGCGTTGCAAGGGGGCTCAATGAGCAGTTCTTC.

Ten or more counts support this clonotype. CDR3 amino acids: CASSYEMNTEAFF. CDR3 bases: TGCGCCAGCAGCTATGAGATGAACACTGAAGCTTTCTTT. V is TRBV5-1 and J is TRBJ1-1; the D is unclear. Germline V lookup: CDR1 SGHRS, CDR2 YFSETQ. This CDR3 has 13 residues. The V and J ends lost 3 bases and 0 bases respectively, with 6 bases between them.

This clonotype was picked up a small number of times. In DNA form, the CDR3 reads TGCAGTGCTAGAGTCCAGGGGTTCTACAATGAGCAGTTCTTC. Translating gives CSARVQGFYNEQFF. The chain employs TRBV20-1 and TRBJ2-1; D may be TRBD1 (6 bases). CDR3 length equals 14 residues. Germline V gene data show CDR1 as DFQATT and CDR2 as SNEGSKA (reference sequence). The V gene lost 1 base and the J gene lost 3 bases, with 10 bases spanning the gap.

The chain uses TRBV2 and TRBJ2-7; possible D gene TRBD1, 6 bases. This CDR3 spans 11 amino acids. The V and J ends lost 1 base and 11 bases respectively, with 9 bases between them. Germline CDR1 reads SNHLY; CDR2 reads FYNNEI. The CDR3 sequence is CASSEGGRKYF. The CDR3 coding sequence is TGTGCCAGCAGTGAAGGGGGGCGGAAGTACTTC.

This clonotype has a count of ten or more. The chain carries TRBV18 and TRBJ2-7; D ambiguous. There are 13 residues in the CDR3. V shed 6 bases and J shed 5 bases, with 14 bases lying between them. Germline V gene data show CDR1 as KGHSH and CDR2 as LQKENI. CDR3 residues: CASSPLLGHEQYF. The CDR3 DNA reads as TGTGCCAGCTCCCCGCTCCTTGGGCACGAGCAGTACTTC.

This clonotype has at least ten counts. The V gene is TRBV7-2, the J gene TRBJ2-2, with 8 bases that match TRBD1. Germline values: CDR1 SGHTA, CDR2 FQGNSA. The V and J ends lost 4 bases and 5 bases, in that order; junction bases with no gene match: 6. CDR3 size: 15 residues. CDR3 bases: TGTGCCAGCAGCTCAAACAGGGGGTGGACCGGGGAGCTGTTTTTT. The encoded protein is CASSSNRGWTGELFF.

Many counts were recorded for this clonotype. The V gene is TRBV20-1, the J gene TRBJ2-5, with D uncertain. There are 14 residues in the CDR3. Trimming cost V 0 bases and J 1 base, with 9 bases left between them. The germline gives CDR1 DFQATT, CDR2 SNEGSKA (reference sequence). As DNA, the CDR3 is TGCAGTGCTAGAGATCCGGTTCTCCAAGAGACCCAGTACTTC. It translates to CSARDPVLQETQYF.

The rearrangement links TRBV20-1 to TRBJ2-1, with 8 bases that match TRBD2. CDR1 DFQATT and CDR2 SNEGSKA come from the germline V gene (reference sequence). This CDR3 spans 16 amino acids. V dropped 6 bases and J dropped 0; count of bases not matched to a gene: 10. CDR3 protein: CSAGGAGGSSYNEQFF. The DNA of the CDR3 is TGCAGTGCAGGGGGGGCGGGAGGTAGCTCCTACAATGAGCAGTTCTTC.

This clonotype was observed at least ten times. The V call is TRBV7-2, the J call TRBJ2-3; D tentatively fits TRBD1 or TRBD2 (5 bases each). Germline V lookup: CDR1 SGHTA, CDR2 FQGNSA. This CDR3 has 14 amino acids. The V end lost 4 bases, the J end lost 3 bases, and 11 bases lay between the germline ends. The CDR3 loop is CASSSSRGTDTQYF. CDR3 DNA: TGTGCCAGCAGCTCTTCGAGGGGTACAGATACGCAGTATTTT. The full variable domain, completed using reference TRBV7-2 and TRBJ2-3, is GAGVSQSPSNKVTEKGKDVELRCDPISGHTALYWYRQSLGQGLEFLIYFQGNSAPDKSGLPSDRFSAERTGGSVSTLTIQRTQQEDSAVYLCASSSSRGTDTQYFGPGTRLTVL.

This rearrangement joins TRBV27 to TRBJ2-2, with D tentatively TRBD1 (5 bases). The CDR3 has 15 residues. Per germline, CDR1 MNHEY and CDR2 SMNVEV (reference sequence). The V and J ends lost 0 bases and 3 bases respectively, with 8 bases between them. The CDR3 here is CASSLSFRDTGELFF. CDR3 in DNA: TGTGCCAGCAGTTTATCTTTCAGGGACACCGGGGAGCTGTTTTTT.

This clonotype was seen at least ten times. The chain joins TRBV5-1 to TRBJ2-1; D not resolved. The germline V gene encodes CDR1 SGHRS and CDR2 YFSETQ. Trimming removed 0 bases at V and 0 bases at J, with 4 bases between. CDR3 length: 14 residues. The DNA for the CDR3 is TGCGCCAGCAGCTTGGCCCACTCCTACAATGAGCAGTTCTTC. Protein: CASSLAHSYNEQFF.

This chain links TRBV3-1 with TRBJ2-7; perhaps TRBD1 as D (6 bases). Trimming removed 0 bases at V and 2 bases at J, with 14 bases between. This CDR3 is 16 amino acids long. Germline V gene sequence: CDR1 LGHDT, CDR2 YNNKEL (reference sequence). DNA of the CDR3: TGTGCCAGCAGCCAAGACACAGGGTTAACAACCTACGAGCAGTACTTC. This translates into CASSQDTGLTTYEQYF.

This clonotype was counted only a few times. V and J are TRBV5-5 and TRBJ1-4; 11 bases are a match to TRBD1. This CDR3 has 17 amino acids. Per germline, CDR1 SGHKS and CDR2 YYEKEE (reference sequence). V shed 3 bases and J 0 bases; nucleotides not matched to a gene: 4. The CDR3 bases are TGTGCCAGCAGCTCGGGACAGGGGGGGGCAACTAATGAAAAACTGTTTTTT. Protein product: CASSSGQGGATNEKLFF. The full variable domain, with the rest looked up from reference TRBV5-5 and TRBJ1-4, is DAGVTQSPTHLIKTRGQQVTLRCSPISGHKSVSWYQQVLGQGPQFIFQYYEKEERGRGNFPDRFSARQFPNYSSELNVNALLLGDSALYLCASSSGQGGATNEKLFFGSGTQLSVL.

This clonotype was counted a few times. CDR3 in DNA: TGCAGTCCCGACAGTTACAATGAGCAGTTCTTC. Its translation is CSPDSYNEQFF. J is TRBJ2-1 and V is TRBV20-1; a weak D match, TRBD1 (5 bases). The germline gives CDR1 DFQATT, CDR2 SNEGSKA (reference sequence). Trimming pared 8 bases from V and 4 bases from J, leaving 9 bases between. This CDR3 contains 11 residues.

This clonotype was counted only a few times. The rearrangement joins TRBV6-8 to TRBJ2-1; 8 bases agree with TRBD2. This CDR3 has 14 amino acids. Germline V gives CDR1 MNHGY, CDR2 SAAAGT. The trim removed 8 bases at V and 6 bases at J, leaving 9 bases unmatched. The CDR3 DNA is TGTGCCAGCCATGCGACGGGAGGGCTCAATGAGCAGTTCTTC. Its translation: CASHATGGLNEQFF.

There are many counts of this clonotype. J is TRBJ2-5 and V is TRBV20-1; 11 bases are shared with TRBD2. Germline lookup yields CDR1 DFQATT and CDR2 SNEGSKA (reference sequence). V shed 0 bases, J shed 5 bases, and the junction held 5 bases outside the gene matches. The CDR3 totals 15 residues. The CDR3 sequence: CSARDLAGGRETQYF. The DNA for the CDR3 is TGCAGTGCTAGAGACTTAGCGGGAGGGAGGGAGACCCAGTACTTC.

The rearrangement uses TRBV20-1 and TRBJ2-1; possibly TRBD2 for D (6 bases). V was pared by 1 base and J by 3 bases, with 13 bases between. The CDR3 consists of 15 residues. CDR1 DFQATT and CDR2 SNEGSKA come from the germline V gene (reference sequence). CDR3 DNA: TGCAGTGCTAGAGGGCGGGACCACAACTACAATGAGCAGTTCTTC. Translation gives CSARGRDHNYNEQFF.

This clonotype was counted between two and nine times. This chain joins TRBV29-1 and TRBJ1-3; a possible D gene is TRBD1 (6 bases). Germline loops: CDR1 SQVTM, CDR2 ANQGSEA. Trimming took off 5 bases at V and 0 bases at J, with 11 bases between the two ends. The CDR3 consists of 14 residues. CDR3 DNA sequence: TGCAGCGTTAGGGACACCTCCTCTGGAAACACCATATATTTT. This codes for CSVRDTSSGNTIYF.

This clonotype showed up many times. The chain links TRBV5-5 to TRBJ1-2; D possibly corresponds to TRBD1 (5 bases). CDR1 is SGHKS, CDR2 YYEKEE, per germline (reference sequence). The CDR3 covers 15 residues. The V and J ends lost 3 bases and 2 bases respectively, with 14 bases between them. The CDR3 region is CASSSGPGTNYGYTF. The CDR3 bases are TGTGCCAGCAGCTCTGGGCCAGGGACGAACTATGGCTACACCTTC.

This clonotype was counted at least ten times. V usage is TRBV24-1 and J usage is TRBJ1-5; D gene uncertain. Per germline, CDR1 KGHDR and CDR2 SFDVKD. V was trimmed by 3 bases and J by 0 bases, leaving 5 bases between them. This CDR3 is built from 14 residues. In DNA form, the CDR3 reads TGTGCCACCAGTGATGTCGGTAGCAATCAGCCCCAGCATTTT. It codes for CATSDVGSNQPQHF.

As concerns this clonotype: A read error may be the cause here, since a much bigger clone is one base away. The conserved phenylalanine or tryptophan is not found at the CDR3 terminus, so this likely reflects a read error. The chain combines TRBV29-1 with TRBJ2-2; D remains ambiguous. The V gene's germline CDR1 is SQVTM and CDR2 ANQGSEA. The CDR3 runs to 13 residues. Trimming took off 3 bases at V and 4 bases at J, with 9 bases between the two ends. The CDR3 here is CSVDSGFTGELFS. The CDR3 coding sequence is TGCAGCGTTGATTCTGGGTTCACCGGGGAGCTGTTTTCT.

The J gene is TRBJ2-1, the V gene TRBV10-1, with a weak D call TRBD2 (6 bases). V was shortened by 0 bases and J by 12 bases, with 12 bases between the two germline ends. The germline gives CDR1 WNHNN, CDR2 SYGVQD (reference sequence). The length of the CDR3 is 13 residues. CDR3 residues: CASSESGLMGQFF. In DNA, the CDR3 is TGCGCCAGCAGTGAGTCGGGACTCATGGGGCAGTTCTTC.

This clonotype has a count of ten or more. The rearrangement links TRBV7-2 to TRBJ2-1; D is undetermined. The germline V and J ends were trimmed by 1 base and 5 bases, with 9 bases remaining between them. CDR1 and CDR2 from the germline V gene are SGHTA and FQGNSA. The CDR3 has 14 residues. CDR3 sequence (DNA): TGTGCCAGCAGCTTAGATCAAGTAAACAATGAGCAGTTCTTC. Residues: CASSLDQVNNEQFF.

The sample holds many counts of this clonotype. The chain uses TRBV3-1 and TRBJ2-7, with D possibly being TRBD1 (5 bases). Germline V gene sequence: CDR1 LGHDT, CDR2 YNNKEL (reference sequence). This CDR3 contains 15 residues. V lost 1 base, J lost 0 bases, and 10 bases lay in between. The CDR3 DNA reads TGTGCCAGCAGCCAAGTTCACAGGAGCTCCTACGAGCAGTACTTC. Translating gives CASSQVHRSSYEQYF.

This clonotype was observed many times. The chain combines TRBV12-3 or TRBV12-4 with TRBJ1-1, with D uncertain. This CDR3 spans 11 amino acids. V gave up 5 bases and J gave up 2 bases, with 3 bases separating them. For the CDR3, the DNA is TGTGCCAGCAGTGGCAACACTGAAGCTTTCTTT. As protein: CASSGNTEAFF.

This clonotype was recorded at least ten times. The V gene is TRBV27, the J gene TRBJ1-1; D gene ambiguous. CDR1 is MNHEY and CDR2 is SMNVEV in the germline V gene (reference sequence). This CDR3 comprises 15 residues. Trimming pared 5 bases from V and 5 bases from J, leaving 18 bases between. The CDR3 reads CASSPGVDGRTEAFF. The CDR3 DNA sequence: TGTGCCAGCAGTCCCGGAGTCGACGGGAGGACTGAAGCTTTCTTT.

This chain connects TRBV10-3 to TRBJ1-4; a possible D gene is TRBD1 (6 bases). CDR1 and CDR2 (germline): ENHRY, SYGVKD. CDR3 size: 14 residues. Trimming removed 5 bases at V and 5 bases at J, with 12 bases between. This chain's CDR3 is CAISRTDGNEKLFF. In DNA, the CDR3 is TGTGCCATCAGTAGGACAGACGGGAATGAAAAACTGTTTTTT.